This T cell receptor (beta chain) was captured by sequencing in a study of OX40 agonist ivuxolimab in advanced cancers. For the study at large: The group had a mean age of around 60 years, ranged from roughly 23 to 85, and was roughly 83% male. It was permissible to have had prior anti-PD-1, anti-PD-L1 or anti-CTLA-4 therapy, and around 43% had some.

Profiled with immunoSEQ multiplex PCR; TCRdb holds only in-frame clones, not every one. Of approximately 15,000 clones listed, 92% were seen once; the top ten hold over 7%. The study sampled blood at baseline, cycle 4 day 1, and cycle 7 day 1. In regard to this clone: Additional DNA sequences in this sample encode the identical CDR3.

The germline V gene has CDR1 MNHEY and CDR2 SMNVEV (reference sequence). The CDR3 loop spans 13 amino acids. The V end lost 4 bases, the J end lost 0 bases, and 7 bases lay between the germline ends. This clonotype originated in an adult with an advanced solid tumor such as melanoma, head and neck, liver or kidney cancer. This material consisted of CD4+ or CD8+ T cells sorted from blood, taken in a trial of the OX40 agonist ivuxolimab. The rearrangement joins TRBV27 to TRBJ2-7, with no clear D. CDR3 amino acids: CASSSAGSYEQYF. CDR3 in DNA: TGTGCCAGCAGTTCGGCCGGCTCCTACGAGCAGTACTTC.